This T cell receptor beta chain is from a study of shared clonotypes between healthy human individuals. Whole-study results and caveats: It was anticipated that sequencing depth would influence how many clonotypes donors shared.

On this clone itself: Its antigen is unidentified.

The V gene's germline CDR1 is SGHAT and CDR2 FQNNGV. This CDR3 is built from 16 residues. The V gene end was trimmed by 1 base and the J gene end by 9 bases; junction bases not matched to a gene: 9. In the study's own analysis: Junction-only sequences without quality scores came from ImmunoSEQ, so filtering differed. The repertoire was sequenced with immunoSEQ multiplex PCR; TCRdb's copy has only in-frame clones and lacks some. The V and J calls and clone size were taken over from that table, and D and trimming were inferred from the DNA. The sample has more than 450,000 clones, around 79% seen once; the top ten hold over 10%.

The chain couples TRBV11-2 to TRBJ2-1, with 10 bases aligning to TRBD2. The receptor was isolated from a woman between 40 and 55 years old in good health. Some clones in this sample may be carry-over from other donors' samples. The source material was PBMCs. The CDR3 DNA reads TGTGCCAGCAGCTTAGTTAGCGGGAGGTATGACGGTGAGCAGTTCTTC. Translated, it gives CASSLVSGRYDGEQFF.